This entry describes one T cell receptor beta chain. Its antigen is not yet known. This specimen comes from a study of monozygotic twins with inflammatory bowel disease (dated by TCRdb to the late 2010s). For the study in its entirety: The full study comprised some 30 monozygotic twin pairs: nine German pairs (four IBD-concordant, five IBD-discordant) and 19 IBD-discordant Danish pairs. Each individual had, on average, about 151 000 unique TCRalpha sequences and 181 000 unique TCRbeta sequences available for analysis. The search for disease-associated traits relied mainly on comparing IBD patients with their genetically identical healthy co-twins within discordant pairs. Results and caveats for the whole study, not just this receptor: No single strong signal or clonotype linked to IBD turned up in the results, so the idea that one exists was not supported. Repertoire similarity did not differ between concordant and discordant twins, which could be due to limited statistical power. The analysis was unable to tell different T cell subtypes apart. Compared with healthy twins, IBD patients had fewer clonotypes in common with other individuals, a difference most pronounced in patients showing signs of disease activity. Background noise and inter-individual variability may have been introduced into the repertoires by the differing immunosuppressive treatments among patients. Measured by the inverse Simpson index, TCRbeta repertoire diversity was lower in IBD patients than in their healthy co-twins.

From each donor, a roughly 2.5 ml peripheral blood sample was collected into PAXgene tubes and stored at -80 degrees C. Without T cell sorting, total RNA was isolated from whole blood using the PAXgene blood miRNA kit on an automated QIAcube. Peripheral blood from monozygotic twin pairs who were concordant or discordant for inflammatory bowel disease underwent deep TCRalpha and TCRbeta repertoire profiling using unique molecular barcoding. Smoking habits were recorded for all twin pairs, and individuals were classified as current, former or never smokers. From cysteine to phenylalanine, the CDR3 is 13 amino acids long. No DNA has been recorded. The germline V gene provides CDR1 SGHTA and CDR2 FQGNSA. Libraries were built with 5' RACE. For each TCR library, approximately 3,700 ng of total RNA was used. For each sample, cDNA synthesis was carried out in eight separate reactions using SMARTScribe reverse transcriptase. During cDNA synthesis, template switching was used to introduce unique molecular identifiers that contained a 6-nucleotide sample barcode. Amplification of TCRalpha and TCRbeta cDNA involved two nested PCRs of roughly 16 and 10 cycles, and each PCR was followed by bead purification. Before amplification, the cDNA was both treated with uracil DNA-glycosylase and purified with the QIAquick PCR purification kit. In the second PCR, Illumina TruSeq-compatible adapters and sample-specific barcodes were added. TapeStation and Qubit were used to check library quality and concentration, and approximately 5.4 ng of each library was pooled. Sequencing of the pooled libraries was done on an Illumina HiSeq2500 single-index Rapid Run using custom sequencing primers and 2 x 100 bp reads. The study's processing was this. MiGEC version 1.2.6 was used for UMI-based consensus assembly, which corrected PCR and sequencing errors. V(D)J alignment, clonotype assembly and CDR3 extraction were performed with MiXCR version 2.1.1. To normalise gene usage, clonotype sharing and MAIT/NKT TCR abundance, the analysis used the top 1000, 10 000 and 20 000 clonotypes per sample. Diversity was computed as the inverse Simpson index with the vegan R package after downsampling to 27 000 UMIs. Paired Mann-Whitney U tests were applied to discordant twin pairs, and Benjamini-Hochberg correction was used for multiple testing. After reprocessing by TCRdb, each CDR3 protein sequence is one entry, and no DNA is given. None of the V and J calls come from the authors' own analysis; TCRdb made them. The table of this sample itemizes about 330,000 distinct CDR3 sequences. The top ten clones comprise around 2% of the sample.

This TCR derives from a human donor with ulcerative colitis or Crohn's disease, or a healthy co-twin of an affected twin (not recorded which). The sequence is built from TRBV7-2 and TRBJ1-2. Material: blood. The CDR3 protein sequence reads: CASSLGVGVSYTF.